This TCR beta chain was documented in a study of shared clonotypes between healthy human individuals. About the study: CD4 naive cells filled three plates per donor, CD4 memory three, CD8 naive two and CD8 memory one.

In the naive CD8 group, cells lacked CD45RO and were positively selected for CCR7, so terminally differentiated effector memory CD45RA+ cells were left out. Recent vaccinations or acute infections were absent in the healthy HIV-negative adult donors. Deep was the level at which the assay was run. Assay: immunoSEQ multiplex PCR; the TCRdb copy retains only in-frame clones and omits some. The sample consists of about 2.1 million clones, about 94% of them appearing once. The receptor comes from a man aged 18-30 years in good health. Some clones in this sample may be carry-over from other donors' samples. The sequenced material came from naive CD8+ T cells from PBMCs.

CDR3 sequence: CASSSRGLLDEQYF. CDR3 DNA sequence: TGTGCCAGCAGCTCCCGGGGGCTTTTGGACGAGCAGTACTTC. This sequence joins TRBV28 and TRBJ2-7; D may be TRBD1 or TRBD2 (6 bases each). Germline values: CDR1 MDHEN, CDR2 SYDVKM. V lost 6 bases and J 5 bases, leaving 17 bases between the germline ends. This CDR3 is 14 amino acids long.